A selection of T cell receptor beta chains follows, all from one sample in a study of T cells in tuberculosis. Repertoires were generated with immunoSEQ multiplex PCR, while TCRdb's copy carries only in-frame clones and drops some. The sample yields about 30,000 clones, approximately 94% seen once. The sequencing sample was made of PBMCs. All receptors derive from a donor aged 10-29 years with latent tuberculosis or without tuberculosis infection. Both conserved end residues are part of each CDR3. The order of the fields is clone size, J gene, V gene, D gene, CDR3 DNA, CDR3 protein. A D gene is named only where the DNA matches it firmly. Clone size is stated in some rows and not others, as once, few, many or a class when expanded.

. | TRBJ1-1 | TRBV6-6 | TRBD1 | TGTGCCAGCAGTCTCAGGGGGCCGGGCACTGAAGCTTTCTTT | CASSLRGPGTEAFF
. | TRBJ2-1 | TRBV5-4 | . | TGTGCCAGCAGCTTGGAAACTACGGCCACTCCTTGGAATGAGCAGTTCTTC | CASSLETTATPWNEQFF
. | TRBJ2-1 | TRBV30 | TRBD2 | TGTGCCTGGAGTAGTGATAGCGGGATTATCAATGAGCAGTTCTTC | CAWSSDSGIINEQFF
. | TRBJ2-1 | TRBV28 | . | TGTGCCAGCAGGGGCTCGTCTGAGCAGTTCTTC | CASRGSSEQFF
. | TRBJ2-7 | TRBV27 | . | TGTGCCAGCAGTTCTCTAAGAACAGCAACCTACGAGCAGTACTTC | CASSSLRTATYEQYF
. | TRBJ2-3 | TRBV10-1 | . | TGCGCCAGCAGTTCGGACTCCCCTTTCACAGATACGCAGTATTTT | CASSSDSPFTDTQYF
. | TRBJ2-3 | TRBV19 | TRBD2 | TGTGCCAGTACCATAGGACTAGCGGGGGGCACAGATACGCAGTATTTT | CASTIGLAGGTDTQYF
once | TRBJ1-2 | TRBV4-1 | . | TGCGCCAGCAGCCACCCCGCCTCAGGGGTGAGGGGCTACACCTTC | CASSHPASGVRGYTF
. | TRBJ1-4 | TRBV5-6 | . | TGTGCCAGCAGCCTACTTGCAACTAATGAAAAACTGTTTTTT | CASSLLATNEKLFF
. | TRBJ1-1 | TRBV9 | . | TGTGCCAGCAGCGTAAGCCCCCTCGCGGTTGCTGAAGCTTTCTTT | CASSVSPLAVAEAFF
once | TRBJ2-1 | TRBV19 | TRBD1 | TGTGCCAGTAGCCTGACAGGGACCAGCTACAATGAGCAGTTCTTC | CASSLTGTSYNEQFF
. | TRBJ1-2 | TRBV4-3 | TRBD1 | TGCGCCAGCAGCCGCGACAGGGGAGACTATGGCTACACCTTC | CASSRDRGDYGYTF
. | TRBJ2-6 | TRBV23-1 | TRBD1 | TGCGCCAGCATCCGGGACAGGGGGCAGGGCTCTGGGGCCAACGTCCTGACTTTC | CASIRDRGQGSGANVLTF
. | TRBJ1-1 | TRBV7-9 | . | TGTGCCAGCAGCCCAGGACTCATCGATACTGAAGCTTTCTTT | CASSPGLIDTEAFF
. | TRBJ1-5 | TRBV28 | . | TGTGCCAGCAGGGGGGGGAATAGTCAGCCCCAGCATTTT | CASRGGNSQPQHF